This T cell receptor (beta chain) was identified in a study of T cell responses to AZD1222 COVID-19 vaccine. Method: immunoSEQ multiplex PCR; TCRdb's copy keeps in-frame clones and lacks some. The sample contains 180,000 or so clones, around 90% of which appear only once. This receptor was taken from an adult who received the AZD1222 COVID-19 vaccine. The sample here was peripheral blood, taken 28 days after the second AZD1222 dose.

This chain's CDR3 is CASSRDRSYGYTF. CDR3 nucleotide sequence: TGTGCCAGCAGCAGGGACCGGAGCTATGGCTACACCTTC. The chain uses TRBV11-2 and TRBJ1-2, with TRBD1 as a possible D gene (5 bases). V was shortened by 5 bases and J by 4 bases, with 11 bases between the two germline ends. This CDR3 is built from 13 residues. CDR1 and CDR2 (germline): SGHAT, FQNNGV.